This paragraph reports one T cell receptor (beta chain). This CDR3 is 16 amino acids long. Germline lookup yields CDR1 LNHDA and CDR2 SQIVND (reference sequence). Trimming took 1 base from V and 0 from J, leaving 9 bases between them. The record originates from a study of regulatory T cells in long-lasting Graves disease. Time point specified: persistent/refractory GD, antithyroid drugs over 5 years with positive TRAb. Isolated PBMC RNA provided the starting material for the TCR library. TCR beta libraries were built with iRepertoire HTBI primers and Arm-PCR of CDR3 regions. One entry per CDR3 protein results from TCRdb running MiXCR on the multiplex PCR reads. In the table there are under 500,000 distinct CDR3 sequences, 20% of which are singletons.

This TCR came from a female donor with Graves disease. The chain has TRBV19 and TRBJ2-2; D might be TRBD1 (5 bases). The input for sequencing was peripheral blood mononuclear cells (PBMCs), taken when the disease was refractory, from a patient treated with antithyroid drugs. CDR3 in amino acids: CASSIGSGPNTGELFF. The CDR3 region has the DNA TGTGCCAGTAGTATAGGGTCAGGGCCGAACACCGGGGAGCTGTTTTTT.